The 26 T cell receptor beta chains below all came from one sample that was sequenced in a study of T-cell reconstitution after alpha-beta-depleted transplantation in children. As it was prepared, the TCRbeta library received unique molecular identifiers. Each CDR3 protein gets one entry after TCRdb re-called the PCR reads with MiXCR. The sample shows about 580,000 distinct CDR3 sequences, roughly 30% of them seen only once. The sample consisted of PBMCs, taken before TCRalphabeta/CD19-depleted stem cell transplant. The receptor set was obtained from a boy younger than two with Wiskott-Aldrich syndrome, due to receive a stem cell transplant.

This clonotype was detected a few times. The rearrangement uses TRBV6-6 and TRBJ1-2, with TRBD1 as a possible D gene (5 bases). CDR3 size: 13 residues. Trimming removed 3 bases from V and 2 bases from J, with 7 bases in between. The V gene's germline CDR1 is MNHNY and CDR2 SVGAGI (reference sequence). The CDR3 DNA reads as TGTGCCAGCAGTTATCCAGGGAACTATGGCTACACCTTC. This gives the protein CASSYPGNYGYTF.

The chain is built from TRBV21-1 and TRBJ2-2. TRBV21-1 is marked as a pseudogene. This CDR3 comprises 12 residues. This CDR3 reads CARYPNTGELFF. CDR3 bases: TGTGCCAGATATCCGAACACCGGGGAGCTGTTTTTT.

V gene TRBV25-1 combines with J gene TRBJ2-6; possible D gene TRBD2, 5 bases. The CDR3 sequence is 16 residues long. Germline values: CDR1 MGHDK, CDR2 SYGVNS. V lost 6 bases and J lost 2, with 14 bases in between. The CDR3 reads CASSALGSPGANVLTF. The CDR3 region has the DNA TGTGCCAGCAGCGCGCTAGGGAGTCCTGGGGCCAACGTCCTGACTTTC.

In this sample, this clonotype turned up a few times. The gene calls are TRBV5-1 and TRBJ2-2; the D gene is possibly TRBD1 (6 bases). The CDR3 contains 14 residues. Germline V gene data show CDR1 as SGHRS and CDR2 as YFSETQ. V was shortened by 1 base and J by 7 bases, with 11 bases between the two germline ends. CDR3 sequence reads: CASSLTGRNGELFF. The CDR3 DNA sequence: TGCGCCAGCAGCTTGACAGGGCGGAACGGGGAGCTGTTTTTT.

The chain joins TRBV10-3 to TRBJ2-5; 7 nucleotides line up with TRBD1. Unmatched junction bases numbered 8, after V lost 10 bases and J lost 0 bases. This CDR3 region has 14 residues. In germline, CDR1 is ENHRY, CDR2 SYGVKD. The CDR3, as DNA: TGTGCCACTTACCCAGGGACAGACCAAGAGACCCAGTACTTC. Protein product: CATYPGTDQETQYF.

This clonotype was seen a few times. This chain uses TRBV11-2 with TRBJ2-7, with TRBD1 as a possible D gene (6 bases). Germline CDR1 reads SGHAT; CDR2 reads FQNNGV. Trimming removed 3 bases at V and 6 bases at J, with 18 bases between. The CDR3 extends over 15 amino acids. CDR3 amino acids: CASSLDTRTVTEQYF. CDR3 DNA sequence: TGTGCCAGCAGCTTGGACACACGGACAGTAACCGAGCAGTACTTC.

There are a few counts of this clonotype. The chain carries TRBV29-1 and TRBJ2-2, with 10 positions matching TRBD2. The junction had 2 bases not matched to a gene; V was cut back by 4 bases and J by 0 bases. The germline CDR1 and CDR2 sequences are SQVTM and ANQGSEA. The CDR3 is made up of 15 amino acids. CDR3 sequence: CSVGLAGANTGELFF. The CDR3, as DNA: TGCAGCGTTGGGCTAGCGGGAGCGAACACCGGGGAGCTGTTTTTT.

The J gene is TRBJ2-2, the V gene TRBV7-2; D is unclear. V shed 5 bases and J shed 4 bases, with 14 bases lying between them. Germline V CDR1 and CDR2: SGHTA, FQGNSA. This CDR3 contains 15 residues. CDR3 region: CASSEVARFTGELFF. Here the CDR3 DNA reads TGTGCCAGCAGCGAGGTCGCAAGGTTCACCGGGGAGCTGTTTTTT.

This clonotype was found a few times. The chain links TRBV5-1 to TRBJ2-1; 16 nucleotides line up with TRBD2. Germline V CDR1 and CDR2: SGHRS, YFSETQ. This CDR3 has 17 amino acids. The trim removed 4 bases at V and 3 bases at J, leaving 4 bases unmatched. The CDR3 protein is CASSTGLAGGNYNEQFF. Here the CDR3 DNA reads TGCGCCAGCAGCACGGGACTAGCGGGAGGGAACTACAATGAGCAGTTCTTC.

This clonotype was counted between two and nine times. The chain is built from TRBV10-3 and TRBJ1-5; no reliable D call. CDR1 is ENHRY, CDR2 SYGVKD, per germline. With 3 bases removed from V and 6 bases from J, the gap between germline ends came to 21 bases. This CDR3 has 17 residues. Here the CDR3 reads CAISDGRNGIPRQPQHF. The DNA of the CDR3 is TGTGCCATCAGTGACGGTCGGAATGGAATTCCCCGTCAGCCCCAGCATTTT.

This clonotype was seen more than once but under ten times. This CDR3 reads CASSLAGGMDTQYF. In DNA, the CDR3 is TGCGCCAGCAGCTTGGCGGGAGGGATGGATACGCAGTATTTT. The chain couples TRBV5-1 to TRBJ2-3; 8 nucleotides agree with TRBD2. The germline CDR1 and CDR2 sequences are SGHRS and YFSETQ. This CDR3 is 14 amino acids long. V was clipped by 0 bases and J by 6 bases; unmatched bases: 3.

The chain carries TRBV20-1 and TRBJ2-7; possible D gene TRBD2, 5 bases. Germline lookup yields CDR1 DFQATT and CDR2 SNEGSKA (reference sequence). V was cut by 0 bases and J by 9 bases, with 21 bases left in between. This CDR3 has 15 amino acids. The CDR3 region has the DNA TGCAGTGCTAGAGATCGGACCACTTCTACGAGCGGGCAGTACTTC. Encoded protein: CSARDRTTSTSGQYF.

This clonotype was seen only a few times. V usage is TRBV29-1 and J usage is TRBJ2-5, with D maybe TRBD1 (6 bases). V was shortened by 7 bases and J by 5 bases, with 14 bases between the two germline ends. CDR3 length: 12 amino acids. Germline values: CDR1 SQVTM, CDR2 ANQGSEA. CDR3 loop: CSEKQGSETQYF. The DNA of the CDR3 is TGCAGCGAAAAACAGGGATCGGAGACCCAGTACTTC.

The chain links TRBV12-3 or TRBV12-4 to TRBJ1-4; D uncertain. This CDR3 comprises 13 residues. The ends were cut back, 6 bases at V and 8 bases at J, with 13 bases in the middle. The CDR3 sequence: CASSQRGGEKLFF. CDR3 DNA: TGTGCCAGCAGCCAGAGAGGAGGAGAAAAACTGTTTTTT.

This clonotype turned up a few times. DNA of the CDR3: TGTGCCATCAGCTCCTCCTTGGGACTAGCGACTCACGAGCAGTACTTC. This codes for CAISSSLGLATHEQYF. The chain couples TRBV10-3 to TRBJ2-7; 10 nucleotides match TRBD2. Germline trimming cut 6 bases from V and 5 bases from J; bases unmatched to any gene: 13. CDR1 is ENHRY and CDR2 is SYGVKD in the germline V gene. This CDR3 contains 16 residues.

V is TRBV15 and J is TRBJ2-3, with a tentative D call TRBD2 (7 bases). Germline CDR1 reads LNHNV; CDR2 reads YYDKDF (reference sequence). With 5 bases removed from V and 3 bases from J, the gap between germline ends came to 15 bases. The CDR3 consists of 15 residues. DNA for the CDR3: TGTGCCACCAGCGGGGACGGGGGGCCTACAGATACGCAGTATTTT. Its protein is CATSGDGGPTDTQYF.

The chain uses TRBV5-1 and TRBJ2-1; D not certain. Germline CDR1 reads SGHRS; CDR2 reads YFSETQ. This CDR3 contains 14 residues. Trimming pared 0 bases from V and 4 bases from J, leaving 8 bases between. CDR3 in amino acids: CASSLGPYYNEQFF. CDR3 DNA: TGCGCCAGCAGCTTGGGGCCGTATTACAATGAGCAGTTCTTC.

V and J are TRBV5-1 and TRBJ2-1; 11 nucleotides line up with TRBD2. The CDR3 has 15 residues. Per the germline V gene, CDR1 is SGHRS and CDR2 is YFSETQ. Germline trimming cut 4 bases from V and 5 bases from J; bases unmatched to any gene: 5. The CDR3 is CASSVLAGGHNEQFF. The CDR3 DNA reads TGCGCCAGCAGCGTTCTAGCGGGAGGACACAATGAGCAGTTCTTC.

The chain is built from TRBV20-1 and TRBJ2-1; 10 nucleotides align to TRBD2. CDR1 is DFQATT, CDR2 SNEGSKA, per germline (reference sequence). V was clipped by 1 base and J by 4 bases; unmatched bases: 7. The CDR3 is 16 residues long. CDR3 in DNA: TGCAGTGCTAGAGTGGGACTAGCGAAACTATACAATGAGCAGTTCTTC. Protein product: CSARVGLAKLYNEQFF.

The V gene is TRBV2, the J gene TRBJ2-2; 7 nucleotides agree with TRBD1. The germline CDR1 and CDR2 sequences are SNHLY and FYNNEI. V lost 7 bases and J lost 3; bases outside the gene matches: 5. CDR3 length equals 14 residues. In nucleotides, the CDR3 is TGTGCCAGCACCCGGGACAGCTACACCGGGGAGCTGTTTTTT. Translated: CASTRDSYTGELFF.

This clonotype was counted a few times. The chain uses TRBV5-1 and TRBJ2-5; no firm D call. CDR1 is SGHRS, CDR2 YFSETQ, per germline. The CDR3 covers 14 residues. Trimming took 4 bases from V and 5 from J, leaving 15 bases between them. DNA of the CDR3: TGCGCCAGCAGCCACAGTCAAATGGGGGAGACCCAGTACTTC. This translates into CASSHSQMGETQYF.

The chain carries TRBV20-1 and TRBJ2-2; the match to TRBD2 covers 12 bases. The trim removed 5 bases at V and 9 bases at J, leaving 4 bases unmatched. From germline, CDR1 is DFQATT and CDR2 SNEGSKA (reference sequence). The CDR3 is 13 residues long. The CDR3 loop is CSASSGRARELFF. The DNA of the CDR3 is TGCAGTGCTTCTAGCGGGAGGGCCCGGGAGCTGTTTTTT.

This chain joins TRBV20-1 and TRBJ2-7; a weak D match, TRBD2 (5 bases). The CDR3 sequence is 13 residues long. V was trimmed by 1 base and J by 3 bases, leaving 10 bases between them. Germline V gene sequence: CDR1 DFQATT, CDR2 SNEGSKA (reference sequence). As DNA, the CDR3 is TGCAGTGCTAGAGGCCCGGGGAACTACGAGCAGTACTTC. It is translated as CSARGPGNYEQYF.

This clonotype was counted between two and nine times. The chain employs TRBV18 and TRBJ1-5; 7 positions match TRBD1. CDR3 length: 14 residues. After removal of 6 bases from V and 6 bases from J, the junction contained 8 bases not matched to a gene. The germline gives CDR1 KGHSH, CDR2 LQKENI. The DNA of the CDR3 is TGTGCCAGCTCCCGCAGGGGGGATATTCAGCCCCAGCATTTT. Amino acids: CASSRRGDIQPQHF. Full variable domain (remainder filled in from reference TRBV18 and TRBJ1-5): NAGVMQNPRHLVRRRGQEARLRCSPMKGHSHVYWYRQLPEEGLKFMVYLQKENIIDESGMPKERFSAEFPKEGPSILRIQQVVRGDSAAYFCASSRRGDIQPQHFGDGTRLSIL.

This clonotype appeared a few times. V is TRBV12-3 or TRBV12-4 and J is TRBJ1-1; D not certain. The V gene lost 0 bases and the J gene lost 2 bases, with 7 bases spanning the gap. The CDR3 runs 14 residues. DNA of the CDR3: TGTGCCAGCAGTTTAGCGGACGGAAACACTGAAGCTTTCTTT. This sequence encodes CASSLADGNTEAFF.

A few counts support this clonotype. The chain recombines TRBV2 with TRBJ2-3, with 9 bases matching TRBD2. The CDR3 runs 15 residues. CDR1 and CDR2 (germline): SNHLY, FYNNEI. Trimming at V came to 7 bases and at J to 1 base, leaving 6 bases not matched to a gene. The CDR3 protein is CASNPRTSGTDTQYF. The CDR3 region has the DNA TGTGCCAGCAACCCTCGGACTAGCGGCACAGATACGCAGTATTTT.